The following is a T cell receptor (beta chain) sequence with its context. TCR alpha and beta CDR3 regions were amplified from RNA using iRepertoire nested multiplex PCR. MiXCR, run by TCRdb on the multiplex PCR reads, gives a single entry per CDR3 protein. The table shows about 130,000 distinct CDR3 sequences, with more than 20% occurring only once. The ends were cut back, 4 bases at V and 0 bases at J, with 16 bases in the middle. The CDR3 has 17 amino acids. CDR1 and CDR2 (germline): SGHVS, FQNEAQ. This sample is part of a study of glioma-infiltrating T cells. V and J are TRBV7-8 and TRBJ1-3, with D possibly TRBD1 on 6 matching bases. Source material: glioma tissue, nonneoplastic brain tissue, or PBMCs (not recorded which). This TCR was sampled from a human donor with low-grade glioma or glioblastoma, undergoing nonglioma brain surgery, or in good health (not recorded which). The DNA for the CDR3 is TGTGCCAGCAGCTATAATCCGGGACACCACTCTGGAAACACCATATATTTT. Translated: CASSYNPGHHSGNTIYF.